This TCR beta chain came from a study of T cell clonality in common variable immunodeficiency. J lost 5 bases, V lost 5 bases, and 11 bases had no gene match. This CDR3 is built from 16 residues. The V gene's germline CDR1 is LNHDA and CDR2 SQIVND (reference sequence). Worth noting for this clone: The read gets to within 3 residues of the CDR3 end, and the germline J gene fills in the rest.

CVID and control samples used equivalent genomic DNA input. Libraries were prepared by immunoSEQ multiplex PCR; TCRdb keeps only in-frame clonotypes and omits some of them. This sample has approximately 81,000 clones, each found more than once. This clonotype was sampled from a person between 18 and 69 years old in good health. Sequencing used peripheral blood mononuclear cells. The chain combines TRBV19 with TRBJ2-2; 7 bases align to TRBD1. Partial CDR3 DNA: TGTGCCAGTAGTGGCCAGACAGGGTGGGCAACCGGGGAG. It yields the protein CASSGQTGWATGE. The complete CDR3 reads CASSGQTGWATGELFF.